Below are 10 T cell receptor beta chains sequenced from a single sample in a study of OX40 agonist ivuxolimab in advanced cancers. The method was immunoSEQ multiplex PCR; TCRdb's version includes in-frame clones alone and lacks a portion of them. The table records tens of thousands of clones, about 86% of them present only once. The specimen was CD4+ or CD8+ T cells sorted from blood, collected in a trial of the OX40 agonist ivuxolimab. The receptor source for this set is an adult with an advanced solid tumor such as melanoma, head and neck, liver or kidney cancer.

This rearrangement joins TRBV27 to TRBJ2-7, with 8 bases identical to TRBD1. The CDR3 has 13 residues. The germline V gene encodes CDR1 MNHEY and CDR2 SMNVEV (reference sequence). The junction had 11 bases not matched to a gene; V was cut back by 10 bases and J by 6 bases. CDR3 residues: CATGQGALGEQYF. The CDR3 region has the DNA TGTGCCACCGGCCAGGGGGCCCTCGGCGAGCAGTACTTC.

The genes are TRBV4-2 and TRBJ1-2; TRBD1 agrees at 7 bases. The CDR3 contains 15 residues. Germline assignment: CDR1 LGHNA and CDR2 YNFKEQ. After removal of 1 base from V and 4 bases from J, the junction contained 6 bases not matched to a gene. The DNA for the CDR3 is TGTGCCAGCAGCCAAGTAGGGACAGAAAGCTATGGCTACACCTTC. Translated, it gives CASSQVGTESYGYTF.

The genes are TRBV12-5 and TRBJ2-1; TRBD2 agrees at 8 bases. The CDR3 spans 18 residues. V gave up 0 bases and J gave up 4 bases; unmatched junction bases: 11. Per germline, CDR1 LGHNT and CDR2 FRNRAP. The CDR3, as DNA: TGTGCTAGTGGTTTGGTTTCCGAGGGGCGGGGGGTTTACAATGAGCAGTTCTTC. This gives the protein CASGLVSEGRGVYNEQFF. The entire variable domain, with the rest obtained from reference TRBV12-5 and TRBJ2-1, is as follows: DARVTQTPRHKVTEMGQEVTMRCQPILGHNTVFWYRQTMMQGLELLAYFRNRAPLDDSGMPKDRFSAEMPDATLATLKIQPSEPRDSAVYFCASGLVSEGRGVYNEQFFGPGTRLTVL.

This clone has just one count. CDR3 nucleotide sequence: TGCAGTGCTATCAGGGGCAATGAGCAGTTCTTC. As protein: CSAIRGNEQFF. The chain has TRBV20-1 and TRBJ2-1, with D tentatively TRBD1 (6 bases). The germline CDR1 and CDR2 sequences are DFQATT and SNEGSKA (reference sequence). The CDR3 length is 11 residues. Trimming pared 4 bases from V and 6 bases from J, leaving 7 bases between.

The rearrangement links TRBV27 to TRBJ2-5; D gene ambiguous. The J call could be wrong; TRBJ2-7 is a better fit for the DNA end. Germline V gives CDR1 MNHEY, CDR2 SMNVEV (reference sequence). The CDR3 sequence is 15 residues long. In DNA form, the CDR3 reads TGTGCCAGCAGTTTAAGATCACTTCAACCCTACGAGCAGTACTTC. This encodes CASSLRSLQPYEQYF.

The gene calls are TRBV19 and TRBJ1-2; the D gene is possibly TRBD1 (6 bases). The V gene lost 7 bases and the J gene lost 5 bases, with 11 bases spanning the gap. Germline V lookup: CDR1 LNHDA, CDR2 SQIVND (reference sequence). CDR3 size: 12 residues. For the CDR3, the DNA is TGTGCCAGTATGGACAGAATATATGGCTACACCTTC. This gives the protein CASMDRIYGYTF. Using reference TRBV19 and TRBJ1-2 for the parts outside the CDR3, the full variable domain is DGGITQSPKYLFRKEGQNVTLSCEQNLNHDAMYWYRQDPGQGLRLIYYSQIVNDFQKGDIAEGYSVSREKKESFPLTVTSAQKNPTAFYLCASMDRIYGYTFGSGTRLTVV.

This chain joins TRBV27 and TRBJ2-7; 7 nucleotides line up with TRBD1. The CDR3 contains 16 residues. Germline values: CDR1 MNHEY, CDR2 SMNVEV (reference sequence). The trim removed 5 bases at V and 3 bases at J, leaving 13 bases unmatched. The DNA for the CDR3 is TGTGCCAGCAGTCTGCTACTTCCCCGGGACAGCTACGAGCAGTACTTC. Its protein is CASSLLLPRDSYEQYF.

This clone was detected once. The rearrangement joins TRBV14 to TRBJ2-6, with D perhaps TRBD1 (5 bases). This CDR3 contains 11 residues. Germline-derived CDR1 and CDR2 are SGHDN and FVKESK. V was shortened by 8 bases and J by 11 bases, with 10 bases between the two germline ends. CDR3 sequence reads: CASGLGDVLTF. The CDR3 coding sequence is TGTGCCAGCGGGTTAGGGGACGTCCTGACTTTC.

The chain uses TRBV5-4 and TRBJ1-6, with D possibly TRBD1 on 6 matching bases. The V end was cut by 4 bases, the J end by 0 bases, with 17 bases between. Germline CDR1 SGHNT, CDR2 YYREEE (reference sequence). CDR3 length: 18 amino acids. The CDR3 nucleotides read TGTGCCAGCAGCCCGGCCGGACAGAGGTTCTCCTATAATTCACCCCTCCACTTT. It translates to CASSPAGQRFSYNSPLHF.

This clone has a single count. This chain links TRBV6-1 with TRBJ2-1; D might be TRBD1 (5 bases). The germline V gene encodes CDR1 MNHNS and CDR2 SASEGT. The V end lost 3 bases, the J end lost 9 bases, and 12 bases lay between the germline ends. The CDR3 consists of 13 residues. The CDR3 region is CASSEIGAGEQFF. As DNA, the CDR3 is TGTGCCAGCAGTGAGATAGGGGCCGGTGAGCAGTTCTTC.